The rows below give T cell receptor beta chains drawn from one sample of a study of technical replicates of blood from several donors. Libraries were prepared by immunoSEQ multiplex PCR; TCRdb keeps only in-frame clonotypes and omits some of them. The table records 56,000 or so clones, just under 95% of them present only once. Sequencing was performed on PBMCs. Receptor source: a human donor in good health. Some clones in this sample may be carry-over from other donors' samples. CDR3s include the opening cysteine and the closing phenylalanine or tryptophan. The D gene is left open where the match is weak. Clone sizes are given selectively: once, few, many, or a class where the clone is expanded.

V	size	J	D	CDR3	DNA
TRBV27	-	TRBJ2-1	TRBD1	CASSLTGRYNEQFF	TGTGCCAGCAGCCTGACAGGGCGGTACAATGAGCAGTTCTTC
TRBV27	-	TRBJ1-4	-	CARTTATNEKLFF	TGTGCCAGAACAACCGCAACTAATGAAAAACTGTTTTTT
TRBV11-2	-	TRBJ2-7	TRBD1	CASRSLQGFHEQYF	TGTGCCAGCAGAAGTTTACAGGGGTTCCACGAGCAGTACTTC
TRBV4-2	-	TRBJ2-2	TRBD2	CASSQDVAGGGGELFF	TGTGCCAGCAGCCAAGATGTAGCGGGAGGCGGCGGGGAGCTGTTTTTT
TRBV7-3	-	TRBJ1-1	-	CASSLTPGDTEAFF	TGTGCCAGCAGCTTAACCCCGGGGGACACTGAAGCTTTCTTT
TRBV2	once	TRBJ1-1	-	CASTVQGLTEAFF	TGTGCCAGCACTGTGCAGGGGCTCACTGAAGCTTTCTTT
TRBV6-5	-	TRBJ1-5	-	CASSYDGGSNQPQHF	TGTGCCAGCAGTTATGATGGGGGCAGCAATCAGCCCCAGCATTTT
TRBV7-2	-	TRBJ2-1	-	CASSLGGVAYNEQFF	TGTGCCAGCAGCTTAGGCGGGGTAGCCTACAATGAGCAGTTCTTC
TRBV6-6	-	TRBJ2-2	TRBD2	CATRRLAGLGELFF	TGTGCCACCAGGCGACTAGCGGGGCTCGGGGAGCTGTTTTTT
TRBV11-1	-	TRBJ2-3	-	CASSFSSDTQYF	TGTGCCAGCAGCTTTTCTTCCGATACGCAGTATTTT
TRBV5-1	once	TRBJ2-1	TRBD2	CASSPSGASGGIYNEQFF	TGCGCCAGCAGCCCTTCAGGGGCTAGCGGGGGAATATACAATGAGCAGTTCTTC
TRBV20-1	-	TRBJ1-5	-	CSPRGTSNQHF	TGCAGTCCTCGAGGCACCTCTAATCAGCATTTT
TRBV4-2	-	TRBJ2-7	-	CASSQGAGVKYEQYF	TGTGCCAGCAGCCAAGGAGCCGGGGTTAAGTACGAGCAGTACTTC
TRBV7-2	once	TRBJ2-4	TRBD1	CASSLTGGKNIQYF	TGTGCCAGCAGCTTGACAGGGGGGAAAAACATTCAGTACTTC
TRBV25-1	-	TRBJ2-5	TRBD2	CASTSGLAVDQETQYF	TGTGCCAGCACCTCAGGGCTAGCGGTGGACCAAGAGACCCAGTACTTC
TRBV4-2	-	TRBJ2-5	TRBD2	CASSQGLAGGEETQYF	TGTGCCAGCAGCCAAGGACTAGCGGGGGGGGAGGAGACCCAGTACTTC
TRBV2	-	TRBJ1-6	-	CASSAVIAYNSPLHF	TGTGCCAGCAGTGCTGTAATCGCCTATAATTCACCCCTCCACTTT
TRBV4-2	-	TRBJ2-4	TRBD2	CASSQDSAQLAGRGLAKNIQYF	TGTGCCAGCAGCCAAGATTCCGCACAACTAGCGGGAAGGGGGTTAGCCAAAAACATTCAGTACTTC
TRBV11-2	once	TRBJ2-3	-	CASSPGEQRVTDTQYF	TGTGCCAGCAGCCCCGGAGAGCAGCGGGTGACAGATACGCAGTATTTT
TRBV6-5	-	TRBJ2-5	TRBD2	CASSYGGTSFETQYF	TGTGCCAGCAGTTACGGGGGGACTAGCTTTGAGACCCAGTACTTC
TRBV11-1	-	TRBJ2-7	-	CASSRSYEQYF	TGTGCCAGCAGTAGATCCTACGAGCAGTACTTC
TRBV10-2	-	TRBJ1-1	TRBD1	CASTQGTGITEAFF	TGCGCCAGCACCCAAGGGACAGGGATAACTGAAGCTTTCTTT
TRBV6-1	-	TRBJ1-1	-	CASSERRGYTEAFF	TGTGCCAGCAGTGAGAGGAGGGGCTACACTGAAGCTTTCTTT
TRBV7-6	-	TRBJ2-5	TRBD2	CASSTTSGGRRETQYF	TGTGCCAGCAGCACGACTAGCGGGGGGCGGCGGGAGACCCAGTACTTC
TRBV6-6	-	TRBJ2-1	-	CASSDRGSSYNEQFF	TGTGCCAGCAGTGACCGAGGAAGCTCCTACAATGAGCAGTTCTTC
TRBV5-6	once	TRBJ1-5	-	CASSPEGNQPQHF	TGTGCCAGCAGCCCAGAAGGCAATCAGCCCCAGCATTTT
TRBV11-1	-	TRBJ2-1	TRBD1	CASSTDRGIVDEQFF	TGTGCCAGCAGCACAGACAGGGGGATCGTCGATGAGCAGTTCTTC
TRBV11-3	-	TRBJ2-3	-	CASSLGGGGTDTQYF	TGTGCCAGCAGCTTAGGGGGAGGGGGGACAGATACGCAGTATTTT
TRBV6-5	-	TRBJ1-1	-	CASSFQGFHTEAFF	TGTGCCAGCAGTTTCCAGGGGTTCCACACTGAAGCTTTCTTT
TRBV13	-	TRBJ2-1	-	CASTKIMGTSYNEQFF	TGTGCCAGCACCAAAATAATGGGCACCTCCTACAATGAGCAGTTCTTC
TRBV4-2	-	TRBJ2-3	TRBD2	CASSQDPAGGADTQYF	TGTGCCAGCAGCCAAGATCCAGCGGGAGGCGCAGATACGCAGTATTTT
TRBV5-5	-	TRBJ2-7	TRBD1	CASSPQQGVSYEQYF	TGTGCCAGCAGCCCCCAACAGGGGGTCTCCTACGAGCAGTACTTC
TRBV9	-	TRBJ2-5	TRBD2	CASSRGGLAGGETQYF	TGTGCCAGCAGCAGAGGGGGACTAGCGGGGGGAGAGACCCAGTACTTC
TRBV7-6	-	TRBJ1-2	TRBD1	CASSFAPGQEYYGYTF	TGTGCCAGCAGCTTTGCCCCGGGACAGGAATACTATGGCTACACCTTC
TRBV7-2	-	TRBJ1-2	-	CASSLGVGAPYGYTF	TGTGCCAGCAGCTTAGGCGTAGGGGCGCCCTATGGCTACACCTTC
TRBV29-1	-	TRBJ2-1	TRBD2	CSVEVAGGFMGEQFF	TGCAGCGTTGAAGTGGCGGGGGGGTTTATGGGTGAGCAGTTCTTC
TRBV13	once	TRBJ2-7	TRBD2	CASSLASGRAYEQYF	TGTGCCAGCAGCTTAGCCAGCGGGAGGGCCTACGAGCAGTACTTC